Presented here are 23 T cell receptor beta chains from one specimen sequenced in a study of regulatory T cells in long-lasting Graves disease. Time point described: newly diagnosed GD, antithyroid drugs for less than 3 months. PBMC RNA was the source of the TCR library. Building the TCR beta libraries relied on iRepertoire HTBI primers, and CDR3 regions underwent Arm-PCR. TCRdb re-analysed the multiplex PCR reads in MiXCR, keeping a single row per CDR3 protein. The sample has about 420,000 distinct CDR3 sequences, 16% seen once. A further study also used this sample, focusing on T cells in Graves' hyperthyroidism and ophthalmopathy.

The sample consisted of peripheral blood mononuclear cells (PBMCs), taken at new diagnosis, from a patient treated with antithyroid drugs. The receptors here all came from a woman aged 18-29 years with Graves disease.

This clonotype appeared many times. CDR3 DNA: TGTGCCAGCGGCCAGAGACAGGGGGTGAGGTTCGGAGAGACCCAGTACTTC. The encoded protein is CASGQRQGVRFGETQYF. This chain connects TRBV28 to TRBJ2-5; the match to TRBD1 covers 9 bases. V lost 8 bases and J lost 4; bases outside the gene matches: 17. The CDR3 totals 17 residues. CDR1 MDHEN and CDR2 SYDVKM come from the germline V gene.

This clonotype came up many times. The V gene is TRBV28, the J gene TRBJ1-4, with no clear D. The V gene's germline CDR1 is MDHEN and CDR2 SYDVKM. The CDR3 is 14 residues long. The V and J ends lost 2 bases and 7 bases respectively, with 11 bases between them. CDR3 region: CASSLQSGGEKLFF. CDR3 nucleotides: TGTGCCAGCAGTTTACAATCAGGTGGTGAAAAACTGTTTTTT.

This clonotype was seen repeatedly, ten times or more. V usage is TRBV28 and J usage is TRBJ1-2; 7 nucleotides align to TRBD1. The CDR3 totals 14 residues. Germline V gene lookup returns CDR1 MDHEN and CDR2 SYDVKM. J lost 4 bases, V lost 5 bases, and 7 bases had no gene match. CDR3 amino acids: CASSPTQGSYGYTF. DNA for the CDR3: TGTGCCAGCAGTCCGACACAGGGGAGCTATGGCTACACCTTC.

This clonotype was observed at least ten times. V usage is TRBV20-1 and J usage is TRBJ1-1; D is unresolved. V lost 3 bases and J lost 1, with 9 bases in between. Germline CDR1 and CDR2: DFQATT and SNEGSKA (reference sequence). CDR3 length: 13 residues. The CDR3 DNA sequence: TGCAGTGCTAGGACGGGCGAGAACACTGAAGCTTTCTTT. Translated, it gives CSARTGENTEAFF.

This clonotype has a count of ten or more. The V call is TRBV5-1, the J call TRBJ2-3, with D unclear. CDR1 SGHRS and CDR2 YFSETQ come from the germline V gene. CDR3 length equals 14 residues. V lost 0 bases, J lost 3 bases, and 8 bases lay in between. In DNA form, the CDR3 reads TGCGCCAGCAGCTTGGACGAGCCAACAGATACGCAGTATTTT. Protein: CASSLDEPTDTQYF.

This clonotype has a count of ten or more. This sequence joins TRBV2 and TRBJ2-1; 11 positions agree with TRBD2. CDR1 and CDR2 from the germline V gene are SNHLY and FYNNEI. The CDR3 totals 18 residues. With V trimmed by 3 bases and J by 9 bases, 16 bases remained unmatched. CDR3 in amino acids: CASSEFVTSGKRVGEQFF. The CDR3 DNA follows: TGTGCCAGCAGTGAGTTTGTGACTAGCGGGAAAAGGGTAGGTGAGCAGTTCTTC.

This clonotype was recorded many times. This rearrangement joins TRBV30 to TRBJ2-1, with TRBD2 identical over 9 bases. CDR3 length equals 13 residues. V was pared by 2 bases and J by 10 bases, with 6 bases of the junction left unmatched. Germline loops: CDR1 GTSNPN, CDR2 SVGIG (reference sequence). The CDR3 sequence: CAWSPGTSLEQFF. CDR3 nucleotides: TGTGCCTGGAGTCCTGGGACTAGCTTGGAGCAGTTCTTC.

The chain combines TRBV20-1 with TRBJ2-1, with TRBD2 matching over 8 bases. The germline V gene has CDR1 DFQATT and CDR2 SNEGSKA (reference sequence). This CDR3 has 15 amino acids. V shed 0 bases, J shed 6 bases, and the junction held 7 bases outside the gene matches. CDR3 sequence reads: CSARDGTRGSNEQFF. The CDR3 nucleotides read TGCAGTGCTAGAGATGGGACTAGAGGGTCCAATGAGCAGTTCTTC.

This chain joins TRBV4-3 and TRBJ2-3; the D is unclear. Germline V gives CDR1 LGHNA, CDR2 YSLEER. The CDR3 covers 13 residues. Trimming pared 4 bases from V and 2 bases from J, leaving 7 bases between. CDR3 coding DNA: TGCGCCAGCAGCCGCCTAGACACAGATACGCAGTATTTT. This gives the protein CASSRLDTDTQYF.

This clonotype was recorded a few times. The chain carries TRBV24-1 and TRBJ1-1; D is perhaps TRBD1 (5 bases). V lost 7 bases and J lost 3, with 20 bases in between. Germline loops: CDR1 KGHDR, CDR2 SFDVKD. This CDR3 has 16 residues. The CDR3, as DNA: TGTGCCACCAGACCTAAACCGCAGGGTTCGGACACTGAAGCTTTCTTT. It is translated as CATRPKPQGSDTEAFF.

This clonotype has ten or more counts. The genes are TRBV3-1 and TRBJ2-7, with 9 nucleotides matching TRBD1. Losses at the gene ends were 4 bases for V and 2 bases for J; bases not matched to a gene: 6. Germline V lookup: CDR1 LGHDT, CDR2 YNNKEL (reference sequence). The CDR3 contains 15 residues. The CDR3 loop is CASSRGQGMAYEQYF. DNA for the CDR3: TGTGCCAGCAGCCGCGGACAGGGGATGGCCTACGAGCAGTACTTC.

This rearrangement joins TRBV4-3 to TRBJ2-3, with 7 bases identical to TRBD2. Germline CDR1 is LGHNA and CDR2 is YSLEER. The V segment lost 2 bases and the J segment 0 bases; nucleotides outside the gene matches: 8. The CDR3 consists of 17 residues. CDR3 nucleotides: TGCGCCAGCAGCCAACGGGCGGGGCGGGAGAGCACAGATACGCAGTATTTT. Translated, it gives CASSQRAGRESTDTQYF.

This clonotype was seen ten or more times. The V and J genes are TRBV24-1 and TRBJ2-3; 10 bases fit TRBD2. The CDR3 has 16 residues. The V segment lost 4 bases and the J segment 4 bases; nucleotides outside the gene matches: 7. Looked up from germline, CDR1 is KGHDR and CDR2 is SFDVKD. The CDR3 reads CATSEGSGRRADTQYF. The CDR3 DNA reads TGTGCCACCAGTGAAGGTAGCGGGAGGCGGGCAGATACGCAGTATTTT.

This clonotype has just a few counts. V is TRBV4-1 and J is TRBJ1-3; tentative D call: TRBD1 (5 bases). Germline CDR1 MGHRA, CDR2 YSYEKL. This CDR3 has 15 amino acids. Trimming shortened V by 5 bases and J by 0 bases, and 11 bases separated the two germline ends. CDR3 sequence (DNA): TGCGCCAGCAGCATAACAGGAGGCTCTGGAAACACCATATATTTT. As protein: CASSITGGSGNTIYF.

Ten or more counts support this clonotype. The CDR3 region has the DNA TGTGCCAGCAGTGATGGGTACTACGAGCAGTACTTC. Its translation: CASSDGYYEQYF. The chain carries TRBV6-2 or TRBV6-3 and TRBJ2-7; D is uncertain. There are 12 residues in the CDR3. The V gene lost 5 bases and the J gene lost 3 bases, with 8 bases spanning the gap. Germline values: CDR1 MNHEY, CDR2 SVGEGT.

This clonotype was counted at least ten times. One end of the junction varies from germline; a read error may be responsible. The chain links TRBV7-9 to TRBJ2-3; 9 positions agree with TRBD2. In germline, CDR1 is SEHNR, CDR2 FQNEAQ (reference sequence). The CDR3 runs 15 residues. CDR3 DNA: TGTGCCAGCAGCGTAGCTAGCGGGACCAAAGATACGCAGTATTTT. Protein product: CASSVASGTKDTQYF.

This clonotype was seen a handful of times. The J gene is TRBJ2-7, the V gene TRBV3-1, with D possibly being TRBD2 (6 bases). Germline V gene data show CDR1 as LGHDT and CDR2 as YNNKEL (reference sequence). The CDR3 covers 15 residues. V lost 1 base and J lost 2, with 12 bases in between. DNA for the CDR3: TGTGCCAGCAGCCAAGGGGGTAGCGGAACCTACGAGCAGTACTTC. Translating it yields CASSQGGSGTYEQYF.

This clonotype has at least ten counts. This chain uses TRBV6-2 or TRBV6-3 with TRBJ2-5, with D possibly matching TRBD2 (6 bases). There are 12 residues in the CDR3. CDR1 is MNHEY, CDR2 SVGEGT, per germline. V lost 5 bases and J 5 bases, leaving 9 bases between the germline ends. The CDR3 spells CASSVAGETQYF. For the CDR3, the DNA is TGTGCCAGCAGTGTGGCGGGGGAGACCCAGTACTTC.

In its sample, this clonotype was seen a few times. The gene calls are TRBV5-1 and TRBJ2-3; 10 nucleotides align to TRBD2. CDR1 is SGHRS, CDR2 YFSETQ, per germline. V lost 0 bases to trimming and J lost 2 bases; unmatched junction nucleotides: 9. The CDR3 extends over 18 amino acids. CDR3 in amino acids: CASSLAGLAGVATDTQYF. The CDR3 DNA reads TGCGCCAGCAGCTTGGCGGGCCTAGCGGGGGTTGCCACAGATACGCAGTATTTT.

This clonotype was detected a few times. This chain links TRBV12-3 or TRBV12-4 with TRBJ1-3; 9 nucleotides match TRBD1. The CDR3 extends over 15 amino acids. With 6 bases clipped from V and 2 bases from J, the junction kept 5 bases outside the gene matches. The CDR3 region is CASSPDRGTGNTIYF. The CDR3 region has the DNA TGTGCCAGCAGCCCGGACAGGGGAACTGGAAACACCATATATTTT.

Note on this clonotype: At one end the junction does not follow the germline gene, possibly because of a read error. The rearrangement joins TRBV6-1 to TRBJ1-5; D unclear. The V gene's germline CDR1 is MNHNS and CDR2 SASEGT. The CDR3 consists of 16 residues. The CDR3 spells CVSSEVIRQLNQPQHF. The CDR3 coding sequence is TGTGTCAGCAGTGAAGTCATTAGGCAGCTCAATCAGCCCCAGCATTTT.

This clonotype has at least ten counts. V and J are TRBV12-3 or TRBV12-4 and TRBJ2-1; 8 nucleotides match TRBD2. V dropped 7 bases and J dropped 7; count of bases not matched to a gene: 9. The CDR3 extends over 14 amino acids. This CDR3 is CASTPGGARNEQFF. The CDR3 bases are TGTGCCAGCACCCCGGGAGGGGCGCGAAATGAGCAGTTCTTC.

About this clonotype: Since a much larger clone is just one base distant, this may be a read error. The chain is built from TRBV2 and TRBJ2-3; 11 bases are a match to TRBD1. The J call may be faulty, since TRBJ2-7 better matches the DNA end. This CDR3 has 15 residues. Germline V CDR1 and CDR2: SNHLY, FYNNEI. In nucleotides, the CDR3 is TGTGCCGGCAGTGGCCAAGGACAGGGGGCGTACGAGCAGTACTTC. Its translation is CAGSGQGQGAYEQYF.